This TCR beta chain came from a study of molecular identifiers for immune sequencing clone quantification. Study overall: Four of five RNA aliquots from roughly 21,000 or 96,000 naive CD8 T cells were sequenced. Study-level results: Over 98% of effector molecules, but under 1% in naive cells, were held by clones with more than 20 RNA copies. Identical barcode-sharing TCR molecules could lead to underestimated sizes for highly expanded clones.

The CDR3 runs 14 residues. V lost 0 bases, J lost 2 bases, and 11 bases lay in between. Germline lookup yields CDR1 DFQATT and CDR2 SNEGSKA (reference sequence). TCRdb analysed the PCR reads with MiXCR anew, one entry per CDR3 protein. The sample records about 640,000 distinct CDR3 sequences, just under 20% being singletons. Naive CD8 T cells were sorted, and the gate applied was CD8+CD4-CCR7+CD45RA+. A word on this clonotype: Its antigen is undetermined. A much larger clonotype is one base distant, so this may be a read error. Lacking the conserved final phenylalanine or tryptophan, this CDR3 likely reflects a read error.

The source is a human donor in good health. Some libraries in this study had Jurkat cell RNA spiked in. J is TRBJ2-7 and V is TRBV20-1, with unresolved D. The specimen was naive CD8+ T cells from blood, with Jurkat cell RNA spiked in. Subset given: FACS-sorted CD8+CD4-CCR7+CD45RA+ naive T cells. CDR3: CSARDLLTPYEQYL. CDR3 coding DNA: TGCAGTGCTAGAGACCTCTTAACCCCCTACGAGCAGTACCTC.